This TCR beta chain was sequenced during a study of human versus mouse CDR3 diversity and MHC coevolution. About the study: Reportedly, immunoSEQ detects one in 200,000 T cells with minimized PCR bias. Whole-study results and caveats: Humans had the largest estimated TCR beta repertoire, around 1.6 million clonotypes. Human T cells underwent selection on several different MHC II alleles.

Produced via immunoSEQ multiplex PCR; TCRdb's table is partial and in-frame only. This table holds tens of thousands of clones, around 94% found once. The germline gives CDR1 SNHLY, CDR2 FYNNEI. After removal of 8 bases from V and 5 bases from J, the junction contained 14 bases not matched to a gene. The length of the CDR3 is 16 residues. A word on this clone: What it binds is unknown.

Sequenced material: naive CD4+ T cells from blood. Sample subset: CD45RO-negative CD62L-positive naive CD4 T cells. This chain joins TRBV2 and TRBJ2-1; 8 bases align to TRBD1. The TCR sequence derives from a person aged 55 to 69 in good health. Written as DNA, the CDR3 is TGTGCCAGCCTCGGCCGTCCGGGACAGGAAAACAATGAGCAGTTCTTC. Amino acid sequence: CASLGRPGQENNEQFF.